The source of this T cell receptor (beta chain) is a study of blood T cell repertoires in COVID-19. For the study at large: Acute and convalescent COVID-19 samples came from the United States, Italy and Spain. The cDNA or gDNA used as material had been derived from T cells, B-cell-depleted T cells, or PBMCs.

In the original workflow: Estimated nucleated cell counts came from reference gene primer amplification. The protocol was immunoSEQ multiplex PCR, while the TCRdb copy is restricted to in-frame clones and leaves out a portion. V and J calls and clone size are those listed in that table; D and trimming were worked out from the DNA. The sample includes around 180,000 clones, more than 85% of them seen just once. The V and J ends lost 0 bases and 4 bases, in that order; junction bases with no gene match: 5. CDR1 and CDR2 from the germline V gene are SGHNT and YYREEE (reference sequence). The CDR3 spans 16 residues.

This rearrangement joins TRBV5-4 to TRBJ2-5; 11 nucleotides align to TRBD2. Sequencing was carried out using peripheral blood. This receptor was taken from a man between 65 and 85 years old with active or convalescent COVID-19. The CDR3 DNA is TGTGCCAGCAGCTTGGTGATAGCGGGGGGGTTAGAGACCCAGTACTTC. Translating it yields CASSLVIAGGLETQYF.